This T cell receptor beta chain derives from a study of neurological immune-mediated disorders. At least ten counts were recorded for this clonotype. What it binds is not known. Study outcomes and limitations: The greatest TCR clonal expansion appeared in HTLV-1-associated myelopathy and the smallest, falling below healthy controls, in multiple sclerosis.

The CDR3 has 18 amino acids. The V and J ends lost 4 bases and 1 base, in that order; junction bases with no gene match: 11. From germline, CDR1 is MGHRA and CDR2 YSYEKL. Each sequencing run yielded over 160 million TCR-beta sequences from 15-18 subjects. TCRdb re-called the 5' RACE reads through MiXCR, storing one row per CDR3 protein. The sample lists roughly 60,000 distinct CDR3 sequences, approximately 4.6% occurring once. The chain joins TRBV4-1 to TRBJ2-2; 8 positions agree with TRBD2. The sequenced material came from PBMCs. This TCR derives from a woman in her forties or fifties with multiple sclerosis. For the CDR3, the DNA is TGCGCCAGCAGCCGAGACTTCGGGGGGGCTATGAACACCGGGGAGCTGTTTTTT. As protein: CASSRDFGGAMNTGELFF.